One sample yielded the 24 T cell receptor beta chains listed below, sequenced in a study of blood T cell repertoires in COVID-19. Profiled with immunoSEQ multiplex PCR; TCRdb holds only in-frame clones, not every one. The sample shows about 140,000 clones, roughly four fifths of them seen only once. Sequences were obtained from peripheral blood. Receptors were obtained from a woman between 50 and 59 years old with active or convalescent COVID-19.

The V call is TRBV28, the J call TRBJ2-3; 7 positions match TRBD2. This CDR3 is 17 amino acids long. V trimming: 4 bases; J trimming: 2 bases; junction bases outside the gene matches: 12. CDR1 MDHEN and CDR2 SYDVKM come from the germline V gene. This CDR3 is CASSSPGQGTNTDTQYF. CDR3 DNA: TGTGCCAGCAGTTCTCCGGGCCAAGGGACTAACACAGATACGCAGTATTTT.

This rearrangement joins TRBV2 to TRBJ1-1, with a possible D match to TRBD1 (6 bases). The CDR3 covers 15 residues. V was pared by 6 bases and J by 4 bases, with 18 bases between. Germline V CDR1 and CDR2: SNHLY, FYNNEI. DNA for the CDR3: TGTGCCAGCAGCTTCGATGGACAGTATGTCACTGAAGCTTTCTTT. The encoded protein is CASSFDGQYVTEAFF.

The chain links TRBV4-3 to TRBJ2-3; 8 nucleotides align to TRBD2. Germline loops: CDR1 LGHNA, CDR2 YSLEER. The V segment lost 0 bases and the J segment 0 bases; nucleotides outside the gene matches: 8. The CDR3 contains 18 residues. CDR3 DNA sequence: TGCGCCAGCAGCCAAGATCACGGGGGGGGCTATAGCACAGATACGCAGTATTTT. Amino acid sequence: CASSQDHGGGYSTDTQYF.

This clone came up a few times. This sequence joins TRBV7-8 and TRBJ2-1, with TRBD2 matching 14 bases. Unmatched junction bases numbered 6, after V lost 10 bases and J lost 4 bases. The CDR3 runs 15 residues. Germline values: CDR1 SGHVS, CDR2 FQNEAQ. DNA for the CDR3: TGTGCCACCGCCAGACTAGCGGGAGGGTACAATGAGCAGTTCTTC. It codes for CATARLAGGYNEQFF. Looking up the rest from reference TRBV7-8 and TRBJ2-1 gives the full variable domain: GAGVSQSPRYKVAKRGQDVALRCDPISGHVSLFWYQQALGQGPEFLTYFQNEAQLDKSGLPSDRFFAERPEGSVSTLKIQRTQQEDSAVYLCATARLAGGYNEQFFGPGTRLTVL.

The chain's CDR3 is CASRRGDVRKPPFNNEQFF. The CDR3 DNA reads TGTGCCAGCAGACGGGGGGATGTGAGGAAACCTCCCTTTAACAATGAGCAGTTCTTC. The gene calls are TRBV3-1 (or the pseudogene TRBV3-2) and TRBJ2-1, with 7 bases aligning to TRBD2. With V trimmed by 6 bases and J by 5 bases, 22 bases remained unmatched. The CDR3 sequence is 19 residues long. CDR1 is LGHDT and CDR2 is YNNKEL in the germline V gene (reference sequence).

V usage is TRBV4-1 and J usage is TRBJ2-3; perhaps TRBD2 as D (6 bases). Germline V gene lookup returns CDR1 MGHRA and CDR2 YSYEKL. Trimming shortened V by 0 bases and J by 0 bases, and 19 bases separated the two germline ends. This CDR3 is built from 19 residues. This chain's CDR3 is CASSQDWSGVAASTDTQYF. Written as DNA, the CDR3 is TGCGCCAGCAGCCAAGATTGGTCGGGGGTGGCAGCTAGCACAGATACGCAGTATTTT.

This clone appeared a few times. This rearrangement joins TRBV7-2 to TRBJ1-3; the match to TRBD1 covers 7 bases. Per germline, CDR1 SGHTA and CDR2 FQGNSA. The trim removed 5 bases at V and 0 bases at J, leaving 4 bases unmatched. This CDR3 has 15 amino acids. This chain's CDR3 is CASSRDRDSGNTIYF. The DNA of the CDR3 is TGTGCCAGCAGCCGCGACAGGGACTCTGGAAACACCATATATTTT.

The chain couples TRBV11-3 to TRBJ2-3; D is uncertain. The CDR3 is 15 residues long. V lost 1 base to trimming and J lost 2 bases, with 10 bases between them. Germline CDR1 SGHNT, CDR2 YENEEA. The CDR3 loop reads CASSLGAYATDTQYF. CDR3 coding DNA: TGTGCCAGCAGCTTAGGGGCCTACGCCACAGATACGCAGTATTTT.

This clone was recorded once. The chain links TRBV27 to TRBJ1-2; D possibly corresponds to TRBD1 (5 bases). Trimming pared 9 bases from V and 0 bases from J, leaving 11 bases between. The CDR3 consists of 13 residues. CDR1 MNHEY and CDR2 SMNVEV come from the germline V gene (reference sequence). For the CDR3, the DNA is TGTGCCAGGCGGACAAGACCTAACTATGGCTACACCTTC. Its translation: CARRTRPNYGYTF.

This clone showed up many times. V and J are TRBV6-2 or TRBV6-3 and TRBJ2-2, with 7 bases identical to TRBD1. Germline V lookup: CDR1 MNHEY, CDR2 SVGEGT. V lost 5 bases to trimming and J lost 4 bases; unmatched junction nucleotides: 10. CDR3 length: 16 residues. CDR3 protein: CASSGGRDRGTGELFF. CDR3 nucleotide sequence: TGTGCCAGCAGTGGCGGTCGGGACAGAGGCACCGGGGAGCTGTTTTTT.

This clone was seen only once. The chain recombines TRBV25-1 with TRBJ1-3; 12 nucleotides align to TRBD1. The CDR3 has 14 amino acids. V shed 4 bases, J shed 7 bases, and the junction held 2 bases outside the gene matches. CDR1 is MGHDK, CDR2 SYGVNS, per germline. DNA for the CDR3: TGTGCCAGCAGTGGGGACAGGGGGCGGAACACCATATATTTT. Its protein is CASSGDRGRNTIYF.

CDR3 DNA sequence: TGTGCCAGCAGCTTGGCCGGAGGACAGGGTCCCATCTATGGCTACACCTTC. Protein: CASSLAGGQGPIYGYTF. This rearrangement joins TRBV5-4 to TRBJ1-2; 8 bases align to TRBD1. Germline CDR1 and CDR2: SGHNT and YYREEE (reference sequence). This CDR3 has 17 residues. V trimming: 0 bases; J trimming: 4 bases; junction bases outside the gene matches: 11.

The sample holds a few counts of this clone. The CDR3 loop is CASSLIEVAFF. In nucleotides, the CDR3 is TGTGCCAGCAGCCTAATTGAAGTAGCTTTCTTT. This chain links TRBV7-9 with TRBJ1-1, with no clear D. Germline CDR1 is SEHNR and CDR2 is FQNEAQ (reference sequence). V lost 5 bases and J 10 bases, leaving 11 bases between the germline ends. The CDR3 has 11 residues.

The V call is TRBV18, the J call TRBJ1-1; 8 bases are shared with TRBD1. Germline V CDR1 and CDR2: KGHSH, LQKENI. V trimming: 6 bases; J trimming: 10 bases; junction bases outside the gene matches: 10. This CDR3 spans 13 amino acids. The CDR3 reads CASSPGGTGGAFF. The CDR3 DNA is TGTGCCAGCTCCCCTGGGGGTACAGGGGGAGCTTTCTTT.

In this sample, this clone turned up a few times. The chain is built from TRBV6-5 and TRBJ1-2; the match to TRBD1 covers 7 bases. V dropped 6 bases and J dropped 5; count of bases not matched to a gene: 9. Germline V gene data show CDR1 as MNHEY and CDR2 as SVGAGI. The CDR3 has 14 amino acids. CDR3 protein: CASRDITGAYGYTF. The CDR3 coding sequence is TGTGCCAGCAGAGACATCACAGGGGCGTATGGCTACACCTTC.

The rearrangement joins TRBV15 to TRBJ2-7; 7 nucleotides align to TRBD1. The trim removed 0 bases at V and 4 bases at J, leaving 6 bases unmatched. The V gene's germline CDR1 is LNHNV and CDR2 YYDKDF (reference sequence). The length of the CDR3 is 15 residues. This CDR3 reads CATSRDQQGRYEQYF. CDR3 nucleotide sequence: TGTGCCACCAGCAGAGATCAACAGGGGCGGTACGAGCAGTACTTC.

This chain links TRBV3-1 (or the pseudogene TRBV3-2) with TRBJ1-3; TRBD1 might be the D (5 bases). V lost 4 bases, J lost 0 bases, and 16 bases lay in between. The CDR3 is made up of 17 amino acids. CDR1 is LGHDT, CDR2 YNNKEL, per germline (reference sequence). The CDR3 loop is CASSPPWGGLSGNTIYF. For the CDR3, the DNA is TGTGCCAGCAGCCCACCCTGGGGGGGTCTCTCTGGAAACACCATATATTTT.

The V gene is TRBV5-6, the J gene TRBJ1-2, with TRBD1 matching over 7 bases. CDR1 is SGHDT, CDR2 YYEEEE, per germline. Germline trimming cut 4 bases from V and 3 bases from J; bases unmatched to any gene: 3. The CDR3 runs to 13 residues. This CDR3 is CASSLGQDYGYTF. DNA of the CDR3: TGTGCCAGCAGCCTTGGACAGGACTATGGCTACACCTTC. Complete variable domain (other parts from reference TRBV5-6 and TRBJ1-2): DAGVTQSPTHLIKTRGQQVTLRCSPKSGHDTVSWYQQALGQGPQFIFQYYEEEERQRGNFPDRFSGHQFPNYSSELNVNALLLGDSALYLCASSLGQDYGYTFGSGTRLTVV.

This clone was detected many times. This rearrangement joins TRBV18 to TRBJ1-1, with TRBD1 matching over 8 bases. Looked up from germline, CDR1 is KGHSH and CDR2 is LQKENI. The junction had 7 bases not matched to a gene; V was cut back by 2 bases and J by 2 bases. The CDR3 covers 16 residues. The CDR3 loop reads CASSPMGGQENTEAFF. The CDR3, as DNA: TGTGCCAGCTCACCAATGGGGGGACAGGAAAACACTGAAGCTTTCTTT.

This chain joins TRBV5-1 and TRBJ2-5, with 10 bases matching TRBD1. This CDR3 region has 15 residues. Unmatched junction bases numbered 7, after V lost 4 bases and J lost 4 bases. CDR1 is SGHRS, CDR2 YFSETQ, per germline. In DNA, the CDR3 is TGCGCCAGCAGCCCGCGACAGGGGGCGCGAGAGACCCAGTACTTC. Protein sequence: CASSPRQGARETQYF.

This clone appeared once. This chain joins TRBV21-1 and TRBJ1-3; the DNA was not used to check the table's D call, TRBD1. TRBV21-1 is a pseudogene locus. CDR3 length equals 19 residues. CDR3 in amino acids: CASSKIRVGASSSGNTIYF. The DNA for the CDR3 is TGTGCCAGCAGCAAAATCCGGGTAGGGGCAAGCAGCTCTGGAAACACCATATATTTT.

This clone turned up a few times. The V and J genes are TRBV6-2 or TRBV6-3 and TRBJ1-4; the D is unclear. The germline V gene encodes CDR1 MNHEY and CDR2 SVGEGT. The CDR3 contains 13 residues. The ends were cut back, 2 bases at V and 5 bases at J, with 6 bases in the middle. DNA for the CDR3: TGTGCCAGCAGTTACACGGTAAATGAAAAACTGTTTTTT. It translates to CASSYTVNEKLFF.

V and J are TRBV18 and TRBJ1-4; no firm D call. CDR1 and CDR2 (germline): KGHSH, LQKENI. Trimming removed 6 bases from V and 0 bases from J, with 8 bases in between. The CDR3 has 14 amino acids. CDR3 sequence: CASSAASTNEKLFF. CDR3 DNA: TGTGCCAGCTCTGCGGCTTCAACTAATGAAAAACTGTTTTTT.

The chain has TRBV9 and TRBJ2-1; TRBD2 matches 14 bases. This CDR3 has 19 amino acids. CDR1 is SGDLS and CDR2 is YYNGEE in the germline V gene. Unmatched junction bases numbered 13, after V lost 4 bases and J lost 4 bases. The CDR3 loop is CASSSSGVGTSGSYNEQFF. For the CDR3, the DNA is TGTGCCAGCAGCTCTTCTGGTGTTGGGACTAGCGGGAGTTACAATGAGCAGTTCTTC.